The following is a T cell receptor (beta chain) sequence with its context. The record originates from a study of shared clonotypes between healthy human individuals. This CDR3 spans 13 amino acids. V gave up 1 base and J gave up 7 bases; unmatched junction bases: 3. The V gene's germline CDR1 is SGHTA and CDR2 FQGTGA. Data came from immunoSEQ multiplex PCR; TCRdb stores just in-frame clones and leaves some out. The sample lists over a million clones, under 80% seen once, with approximately 1.5% in the top ten. This chain links TRBV7-3 with TRBJ1-1; 7 nucleotides agree with TRBD1. Sequenced input: memory CD4+ T cells sorted from blood. Subset here: CD45RA-negative fraction. The sequence was obtained from a man aged 18 to 30 in good health. Written as DNA, the CDR3 is TGTGCCAGCAGCTTAAGTCGGGACAGTGAAGCTTTCTTT. Its translation is CASSLSRDSEAFF.